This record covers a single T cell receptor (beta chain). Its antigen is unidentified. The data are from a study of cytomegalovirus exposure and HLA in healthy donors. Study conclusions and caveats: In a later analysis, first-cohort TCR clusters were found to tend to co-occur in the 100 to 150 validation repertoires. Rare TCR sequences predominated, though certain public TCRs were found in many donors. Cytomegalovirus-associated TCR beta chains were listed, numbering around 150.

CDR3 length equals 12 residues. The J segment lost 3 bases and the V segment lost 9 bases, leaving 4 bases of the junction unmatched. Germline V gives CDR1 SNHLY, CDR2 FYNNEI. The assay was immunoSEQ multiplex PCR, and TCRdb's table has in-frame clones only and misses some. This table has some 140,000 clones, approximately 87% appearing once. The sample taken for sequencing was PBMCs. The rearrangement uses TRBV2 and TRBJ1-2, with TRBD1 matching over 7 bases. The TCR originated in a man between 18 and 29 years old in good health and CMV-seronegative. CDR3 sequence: CARQGLDYGYTF. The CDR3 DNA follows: TGTGCCAGACAGGGGTTGGACTATGGCTACACCTTC.